One sample yielded the 19 T cell receptor beta chains listed below, sequenced in a study of OX40 agonist ivuxolimab in advanced cancers. Using immunoSEQ multiplex PCR, the repertoire was profiled, and TCRdb retains in-frame clones only, with some absent. This table holds some 70,000 clones, approximately 90% found once. This specimen consisted of CD4+ or CD8+ T cells sorted from blood, obtained in a trial of the OX40 agonist ivuxolimab. These receptors were collected from an adult with an advanced solid tumor such as melanoma, head and neck, liver or kidney cancer.

The CDR3: CSERARYGYTF. CDR3 coding DNA: TGCAGTGAACGGGCCCGCTATGGCTACACCTTC. The chain uses TRBV20-1 and TRBJ1-2; no firm D call. Trimming removed 7 bases from V and 4 bases from J, with 10 bases in between. Germline CDR1 is DFQATT and CDR2 is SNEGSKA (reference sequence). The CDR3 sequence is 11 residues long.

The chain joins TRBV30 to TRBJ2-6; a weak D match, TRBD1 (5 bases). Germline-derived CDR1 and CDR2 are GTSNPN and SVGIG (reference sequence). The length of the CDR3 is 13 residues. V was shortened by 3 bases and J by 3 bases, with 6 bases between the two germline ends. Written as DNA, the CDR3 is TGTGCCTGGAGCAGGGATGGGGCCAACGTCCTGACTTTC. Amino acid sequence: CAWSRDGANVLTF.

The chain links TRBV2 to TRBJ1-5; unclear D gene. Trimming took off 3 bases at V and 15 bases at J, with 9 bases between the two ends. Germline lookup yields CDR1 SNHLY and CDR2 FYNNEI. CDR3 size: 10 residues. The CDR3 protein is CASSESLLHF. Written as DNA, the CDR3 is TGTGCCAGCAGTGAGAGCCTTCTGCATTTT.

This chain joins TRBV6-5 and TRBJ1-1, with D maybe TRBD1 (5 bases). The CDR3 has 14 residues. Trimming took off 8 bases at V and 3 bases at J, with 16 bases between the two ends. CDR1 is MNHEY and CDR2 is SVGAGI in the germline V gene. CDR3 loop: CASSRAGRDTEAFF. The CDR3 DNA reads TGTGCCAGCTCCCGTGCGGGGCGCGACACTGAAGCTTTCTTT.

V gene TRBV5-4 combines with J gene TRBJ2-3, with D tentatively TRBD2 (6 bases). The germline V and J ends were trimmed by 0 bases and 3 bases, with 17 bases remaining between them. Germline V CDR1 and CDR2: SGHNT, YYREEE (reference sequence). The CDR3 spans 17 residues. The CDR3: CASSLAGSGVSTDTQYF. CDR3 coding DNA: TGTGCCAGCAGCTTGGCAGGTTCGGGAGTATCGACAGATACGCAGTATTTT.

This chain links TRBV18 with TRBJ1-4, with 7 bases fitting TRBD1. V was pared by 5 bases and J by 8 bases, with 8 bases of the junction left unmatched. The CDR3 loop spans 14 amino acids. Germline assignment: CDR1 KGHSH and CDR2 LQKENI. CDR3: CASSAGTVTEKLFF. For the CDR3, the DNA is TGTGCCAGCTCAGCCGGGACAGTGACCGAAAAACTGTTTTTT.

The chain links TRBV7-3 to TRBJ2-3; possibly TRBD1 for D (6 bases). Germline CDR1 reads SGHTA; CDR2 reads FQGTGA. V lost 4 bases to trimming and J lost 0 bases, with 17 bases between them. This CDR3 region has 17 residues. CDR3 residues: CASSSRGSTTSTDTQYF. CDR3 sequence (DNA): TGTGCCAGCAGCTCCAGGGGATCTACTACTAGCACAGATACGCAGTATTTT.

V usage is TRBV5-4 and J usage is TRBJ2-2; 9 bases map to TRBD1. The V gene's germline CDR1 is SGHNT and CDR2 YYREEE (reference sequence). The CDR3 loop spans 16 amino acids. The trim removed 5 bases at V and 5 bases at J, leaving 10 bases unmatched. In nucleotides, the CDR3 is TGTGCCAGCAGTTCCGGGACAGGGTCCTTTACCGGGGAGCTGTTTTTT. It yields the protein CASSSGTGSFTGELFF.

The chain combines TRBV30 with TRBJ2-3; 11 bases match TRBD2. With 6 bases clipped from V and 0 bases from J, the junction kept 5 bases outside the gene matches. Germline V CDR1 and CDR2: GTSNPN, SVGIG (reference sequence). There are 15 residues in the CDR3. For the CDR3, the DNA is TGTGCCTGTATGACTAGCGGGATTAGCACAGATACGCAGTATTTT. Encoded protein: CACMTSGISTDTQYF.

This clone was picked up a small number of times. The V gene is TRBV6-1, the J gene TRBJ1-5; 8 nucleotides line up with TRBD1. The CDR3 sequence is 14 residues long. The V gene's germline CDR1 is MNHNS and CDR2 SASEGT. The ends lost 3 bases at V and 3 bases at J; junction bases unmatched: 1. CDR3 coding DNA: TGTGCCAGCAGTGAGACAGGGGTCAATCAGCCCCAGCATTTT. It yields the protein CASSETGVNQPQHF.

The chain combines TRBV6-1 with TRBJ1-5, with 7 bases matching TRBD1. V lost 6 bases to trimming and J lost 5 bases; unmatched junction nucleotides: 10. CDR1 and CDR2 (germline): MNHNS, SASEGT. The CDR3 consists of 15 residues. The CDR3 region is CASRTGWNGDQPQHF. The CDR3 nucleotides are TGTGCCAGCAGGACAGGGTGGAACGGGGATCAGCCCCAGCATTTT.

The rearrangement uses TRBV7-6 and TRBJ2-3; 9 bases match TRBD1. The CDR3 totals 16 residues. The germline V gene encodes CDR1 SGHVS and CDR2 FNYEAQ. The trim removed 1 base at V and 4 bases at J, leaving 6 bases unmatched. The CDR3 reads CASSLGGGQGADTQYF. CDR3 in DNA: TGTGCCAGCAGCTTAGGGGGGGGACAGGGTGCAGATACGCAGTATTTT.

The V call is TRBV9, the J call TRBJ2-1; D possibly matches TRBD1 or TRBD2 (5 bases each). The V gene lost 0 bases and the J gene lost 5 bases, with 12 bases spanning the gap. The CDR3 is made up of 15 amino acids. CDR1 and CDR2 from the germline V gene are SGDLS and YYNGEE. CDR3 loop: CASSVATGADNEQFF. The CDR3 DNA follows: TGTGCCAGCAGCGTAGCCACCGGGGCCGACAATGAGCAGTTCTTC.

The chain uses TRBV19 and TRBJ2-1; 10 bases match TRBD1. Germline-derived CDR1 and CDR2 are LNHDA and SQIVND (reference sequence). V lost 2 bases and J lost 4; bases outside the gene matches: 8. The CDR3 spans 17 residues. The CDR3 region is CASSINYPGQGYNEQFF. In DNA form, the CDR3 reads TGTGCCAGTAGTATAAACTACCCGGGACAGGGGTACAATGAGCAGTTCTTC.

This chain links TRBV30 with TRBJ2-7; weak D call: TRBD1 (6 bases). The CDR3 covers 14 residues. Germline CDR1 and CDR2: GTSNPN and SVGIG (reference sequence). V lost 2 bases and J 0 bases, leaving 11 bases between the germline ends. The CDR3 protein is CAWSSTGFSYEQYF. Here the CDR3 DNA reads TGTGCCTGGAGTTCGACAGGTTTCTCCTACGAGCAGTACTTC.

This chain links TRBV4-2 with TRBJ2-5, with 10 bases lining up with TRBD2. Germline-derived CDR1 and CDR2 are LGHNA and YNFKEQ. The CDR3 length is 16 residues. The J segment lost 0 bases and the V segment lost 1 base, leaving 2 bases of the junction unmatched. The CDR3 nucleotides are TGTGCCAGCAGCCAAGCTAGCGGGAGTAACCAAGAGACCCAGTACTTC. Encoded protein: CASSQASGSNQETQYF.

The genes are TRBV29-1 and TRBJ2-5; perhaps D is TRBD1 or TRBD2 (6 bases each). This CDR3 is built from 12 residues. Trimming pared 8 bases from V and 5 bases from J, leaving 15 bases between. CDR1 and CDR2 from the germline V gene are SQVTM and ANQGSEA. DNA of the CDR3: TGCAGCCTCGAGGGGGGCGGGGAGACCCAGTACTTC. Translated, it gives CSLEGGGETQYF.

The rearrangement links TRBV2 to TRBJ2-5; weak D call: TRBD1 (6 bases). The CDR3 covers 14 residues. The V end was cut by 1 base, the J end by 8 bases, with 14 bases between. Germline CDR1 SNHLY, CDR2 FYNNEI. The chain's CDR3 is CASSEGQGLFTQYF. The CDR3 DNA sequence: TGTGCCAGCAGTGAAGGGCAGGGGTTGTTTACCCAGTACTTC.

The chain combines TRBV2 with TRBJ2-7; D remains unclear. This CDR3 is built from 12 residues. The germline V gene encodes CDR1 SNHLY and CDR2 FYNNEI. The V end was cut by 8 bases, the J end by 0 bases, with 8 bases between. The CDR3 bases are TGTGCCAGCTCAGACAACTCCTACGAGCAGTACTTC. This sequence encodes CASSDNSYEQYF. The variable domain in full, with the rest retrieved from reference TRBV2 and TRBJ2-7, is EPEVTQTPSHQVTQMGQEVILRCVPISNHLYFYWYRQILGQKVEFLVSFYNNEISEKSEIFDDQFSVERPDGSNFTLKIRSTKLEDSAMYFCASSDNSYEQYFGPGTRLTVT.